The present T cell receptor (beta chain) was sequenced within a study of OX40 agonist ivuxolimab in advanced cancers. Study-wide context: Ivuxolimab was an agonistic, fully human IgG2 monoclonal antibody directed against OX40 (CD134), a costimulatory receptor. A male proportion of around 81% and a mean age of approximately 58 years, ranging from roughly 20 to 80, were recorded for the dose-escalation cohort. Of the roughly 51 patients in dose escalation, around 19 had hepatocellular carcinoma, around 15 had melanoma, 9 had renal cell carcinoma and 9 had head and neck cancer. The paper covers the monotherapy dose-escalation part of the phase I ivuxolimab trial, which included N ≈ 54 patients. Patients were allowed to have had prior anti-PD-1, anti-PD-L1 or anti-CTLA-4 therapy, and more than 35% of the dose-escalation patients had been treated with checkpoint inhibitors. The purpose of peripheral TCRbeta sequencing was to test whether ivuxolimab changed TCR sequence diversity and led to clonal T-cell expansion. Intravenous ivuxolimab was administered to patients every 2 weeks at six dose levels: 0.01, 0.1, 0.3, 1.5, 3 and 10 mg/kg. Three dose-escalation patients achieved partial responses, one with hepatocellular carcinoma and two with cutaneous melanoma. What the study reported, not specific to this receptor: In the 0.1-3.0 mg/kg groups, partial responders had among the lowest normalized peripheral clonal expansion, particularly in CD8+ T cells. After ivuxolimab, more expanded clones were found on average in CD8+ T cells than in CD4+ T cells. Low levels of normalized T-cell clonal expansion were also seen in some nonresponding patients. Which antigens the clonally expanded peripheral T cells were specific for was not determined. Clonal expansion of both CD4+ and CD8+ blood T cells was observed from baseline to week 6 at doses 0.1 to 3.0 mg/kg.

Patients with a history of autoimmune disease or receiving systemic immunosuppression were excluded from the trial. Peripheral blood for TCR sequencing was drawn from every dose cohort at baseline, at cycle 4 day 1 and at cycle 7 day 1. Samples came from an open-label, multicenter, first-in-human phase I dose-escalation trial of ivuxolimab. Adults with locally advanced or metastatic melanoma, renal cell, hepatocellular, or head and neck squamous cell carcinoma were enrolled in the trial. Before TCR sequencing, CD4+ T cells and CD8+ T cells were sorted from peripheral blood as separate populations. Genomic DNA was extracted from sorted cells for sequencing of the TCRbeta CDR3 region. The immunoSEQ Assay was used to sequence the TCRbeta CDR3 regions. This immuneACCESS table, as held by TCRdb, lists in-frame sequences with V and J called but not all clones. Of the missing ones, under half trace to an unresolved V gene in checked studies; the others have no known cause. Recorded for this sample are 60,000 to 80,000 clones; approximately 82% of them occurred a single time. 0.9% to 1.4% of the sample is taken by the ten largest.

The table lists this clone with a few counts. What antigen it recognizes has not been identified. The input lacks base qualities; no much larger clone sits a single base away. Sequences LNHDA (CDR1) and SQIVND (CDR2) are obtained from the germline V gene (reference sequence). The CDR3, from cysteine to phenylalanine, totals 13 residues. Of the read, only the CDR3 DNA is kept; its 39 bases are in frame from base 1. V is pared back by 5 bases and J by 0 bases, with 8 bases lying between the germline termini. The sample here was CD4+ or CD8+ T cells sorted from blood, taken in a trial of the OX40 agonist ivuxolimab. This sequence uses TRBV19 and TRBJ2-7, and the D gene may be TRBD2, 5 bases matching. The clonotype comes from an adult with an advanced solid tumor such as melanoma, head and neck, liver or kidney cancer. At the DNA level, the sequence is TGTGCCAGTAGTGCCGGGAACTCCTACGAGCAGTACTTC. Protein translation: CASSAGNSYEQYF.